The 19 T cell receptor beta chains below all came from one sample that was sequenced in a study of technical replicates of blood from a few donors (dated by TCRdb to about 2017). Library construction relied on the immunoSEQ multiplex PCR assay. TCRdb limited this immuneACCESS table to in-frame rearrangements with V and J called. A share of clones is missing; checked studies link under half to unresolved V genes, and the rest is unexplained. The sample table holds around 92,000 clones, of which 95% were seen once. The ten largest clones represent more than 0.2% of the sample. Input material: T cells isolated from PBMCs. Receptors originate from a human donor in good health.

The chain links TRBV29-1 to TRBJ2-7; TRBD2 agrees at 9 bases. Germline lookup yields CDR1 SQVTM and CDR2 ANQGSEA. The CDR3 spans 14 residues. V dropped 7 bases and J dropped 4; count of bases not matched to a gene: 11. The CDR3 DNA sequence: TGCAGCGCCGCGGGACTAGCAGACACATACGAGCAGTACTTC. Residues: CSAAGLADTYEQYF.

The chain couples TRBV6-5 to TRBJ2-1, with 9 bases fitting TRBD1. CDR1 and CDR2 from the germline V gene are MNHEY and SVGAGI. This CDR3 is 14 amino acids long. V lost 2 bases, J lost 6 bases, and 2 bases stayed unmatched. CDR3 region: CASSYETGGNEQFF. The CDR3 DNA follows: TGTGCCAGCAGTTACGAGACAGGGGGCAATGAGCAGTTCTTC.

The V and J genes are TRBV4-1 and TRBJ2-1; 8 nucleotides align to TRBD1. V shed 0 bases and J 4 bases; nucleotides not matched to a gene: 11. CDR3 size: 18 residues. In germline, CDR1 is MGHRA, CDR2 YSYEKL. Written as DNA, the CDR3 is TGCGCCAGCAGCCAAGACGCGCCCACCGGGACAGGTTACAATGAGCAGTTCTTC. This gives the protein CASSQDAPTGTGYNEQFF.

J is TRBJ1-1 and V is TRBV28, with TRBD1 matching over 9 bases. CDR3 length: 15 residues. Germline V gives CDR1 MDHEN, CDR2 SYDVKM. The V and J ends lost 6 bases and 4 bases, in that order; junction bases with no gene match: 9. The CDR3 DNA is TGTGCCAGCAGCTATACGGGACAGGGAGGCACTGAAGCTTTCTTT. Its translation is CASSYTGQGGTEAFF. Together with reference TRBV28 and TRBJ1-1, the CDR3 gives the full variable domain: DVKVTQSSRYLVKRTGEKVFLECVQDMDHENMFWYRQDPGLGLRLIYFSYDVKMKEKGDIPEGYSVSREKKERFSLILESASTNQTSMYLCASSYTGQGGTEAFFGQGTRLTVV.

The count of this clone is one. The chain carries TRBV10-3 and TRBJ1-2, with TRBD1 identical over 10 bases. The CDR3 is made up of 16 amino acids. Germline V gene data show CDR1 as ENHRY and CDR2 as SYGVKD. J gave up 4 bases and V 6 bases, and 11 bases lay outside the gene matches. In nucleotides, the CDR3 is TGTGCCATCAGCGAGAGGGACAGGGGTGCGACCTATGGCTACACCTTC. Amino acid sequence: CAISERDRGATYGYTF.

V is TRBV5-6 and J is TRBJ2-7, with 7 bases fitting TRBD2. V shed 6 bases and J 3 bases; nucleotides not matched to a gene: 9. The CDR3 contains 14 residues. Germline loops: CDR1 SGHDT, CDR2 YYEEEE. CDR3 protein: CASTPGLLHYEQYF. CDR3 bases: TGTGCCAGCACCCCGGGACTATTACACTACGAGCAGTACTTC.

V gene TRBV2 combines with J gene TRBJ1-2; D is perhaps TRBD1 (5 bases). Between the trimmed V and J ends, which lost 8 bases and 5 bases, there was a span of 18 bases. Germline V gene data show CDR1 as SNHLY and CDR2 as FYNNEI. The CDR3 is made up of 14 amino acids. CDR3 protein: CASSRLDTDYGYTF. Written as DNA, the CDR3 is TGTGCCAGCTCCCGGTTGGACACAGATTATGGCTACACCTTC.

This CDR3 reads CASSLNRENEAFF. DNA of the CDR3: TGTGCCAGCAGCTTAAACAGGGAGAATGAAGCTTTCTTT. The chain is built from TRBV7-9 and TRBJ1-1; D possibly corresponds to TRBD1 (6 bases). Trimming pared 2 bases from V and 7 bases from J, leaving 11 bases between. CDR1 SEHNR and CDR2 FQNEAQ come from the germline V gene (reference sequence). The CDR3 has 13 amino acids. Using reference TRBV7-9 and TRBJ1-1 for the parts outside the CDR3, the full variable domain is DTGVSQNPRHKITKRGQNVTFRCDPISEHNRLYWYRQTLGQGPEFLTYFQNEAQLEKSRLLSDRFSAERPKGSFSTLEIQRTEQGDSAMYLCASSLNRENEAFFGQGTRLTVV.

This clone occurred once. The rearrangement links TRBV28 to TRBJ2-1; D gene ambiguous. The germline V and J ends were trimmed by 8 bases and 0 bases, with 8 bases remaining between them. Germline V CDR1 and CDR2: MDHEN, SYDVKM. The CDR3 extends over 13 amino acids. CDR3 in amino acids: CASRSFSYNEQFF. In DNA, the CDR3 is TGTGCCAGCCGTTCTTTCTCCTACAATGAGCAGTTCTTC.

This chain joins TRBV4-1 and TRBJ2-1; 7 bases align to TRBD2. Germline values: CDR1 MGHRA, CDR2 YSYEKL. V dropped 4 bases and J dropped 0; count of bases not matched to a gene: 6. This CDR3 is built from 16 residues. The chain's CDR3 is CASSRVLAASYNEQFF. Here the CDR3 DNA reads TGCGCCAGCAGCCGGGTTCTAGCGGCCTCCTACAATGAGCAGTTCTTC.

The chain couples TRBV28 to TRBJ2-1, with 8 bases aligning to TRBD2. Trimming removed 3 bases from V and 9 bases from J; junction bases left unmatched: 13. The germline gives CDR1 MDHEN, CDR2 SYDVKM. This CDR3 is 16 amino acids long. The CDR3 DNA is TGTGCCAGCAGTTTGGTAGCGGCGGGAGGACTGGGTGAGCAGTTCTTC. Protein product: CASSLVAAGGLGEQFF.

The chain employs TRBV10-3 and TRBJ1-1, with 7 nucleotides matching TRBD1. The CDR3 spans 16 residues. Germline V gene sequence: CDR1 ENHRY, CDR2 SYGVKD. The ends lost 2 bases at V and 1 base at J; junction bases unmatched: 7. In DNA form, the CDR3 reads TGTGCCATCAGTGAGCCAGGGGGTACGTCGAACACTGAAGCTTTCTTT. This codes for CAISEPGGTSNTEAFF.

The DNA for the CDR3 is TGCGCCAGCAGCTCGGGGGGCGCAGGCGAAAAACTGTTTTTT. Translation: CASSSGGAGEKLFF. This sequence joins TRBV5-1 and TRBJ1-4, with TRBD1 as a possible D gene (6 bases). In germline, CDR1 is SGHRS, CDR2 YFSETQ. V lost 3 bases and J lost 8, with 14 bases in between. The CDR3 covers 14 residues.

The sample holds one count of this clone. The rearrangement uses TRBV5-4 and TRBJ2-2; possibly TRBD1 for D (6 bases). The V end lost 0 bases, the J end lost 0 bases, and 6 bases lay between the germline ends. CDR1 is SGHNT and CDR2 is YYREEE in the germline V gene (reference sequence). CDR3 length equals 15 residues. The CDR3 DNA is TGTGCCAGCAGCTTGGACAGGGCGAACACCGGGGAGCTGTTTTTT. It specifies CASSLDRANTGELFF.

The V gene is TRBV9, the J gene TRBJ1-6, with D tentatively TRBD1 (5 bases). CDR1 and CDR2 (germline): SGDLS, YYNGEE. The CDR3 contains 15 residues. V was shortened by 0 bases and J by 8 bases, with 12 bases between the two germline ends. CDR3 coding DNA: TGTGCCAGCAGCGTAGAGGACATGCTGGATTCACCCCTCCACTTT. Translated: CASSVEDMLDSPLHF.

The chain carries TRBV2 and TRBJ2-3, with D perhaps TRBD2 (5 bases). With 5 bases removed from V and 0 bases from J, the gap between germline ends came to 12 bases. Germline CDR1 reads SNHLY; CDR2 reads FYNNEI. There are 15 residues in the CDR3. The CDR3 sequence: CASSFSRASTDTQYF. CDR3 DNA sequence: TGTGCCAGCAGTTTTTCGAGGGCGAGCACAGATACGCAGTATTTT.

The V gene is TRBV20-1, the J gene TRBJ1-1; the D is unclear. Per germline, CDR1 DFQATT and CDR2 SNEGSKA (reference sequence). The CDR3 runs to 11 residues. Between the trimmed V and J ends, which lost 8 bases and 11 bases, there was a span of 18 bases. The CDR3 DNA sequence: TGCAGTCCCGTCTTTGGACTAGAGGCTTTCTTT. Translating it yields CSPVFGLEAFF.

The chain couples TRBV28 to TRBJ1-1, with TRBD1 matching 10 bases. Per germline, CDR1 MDHEN and CDR2 SYDVKM. The CDR3 runs to 15 residues. The V gene end was trimmed by 4 bases and the J gene end by 11 bases; junction bases not matched to a gene: 13. CDR3: CASSCAGQGCGAAFF. CDR3 DNA sequence: TGTGCCAGCAGTTGCGCGGGACAGGGGTGTGGGGCTGCTTTCTTT.

The count of this clone is one. The rearrangement uses TRBV9 and TRBJ1-2; D gene unclear. V was pared by 2 bases and J by 8 bases, with 10 bases between. The germline CDR1 and CDR2 sequences are SGDLS and YYNGEE. The length of the CDR3 is 12 residues. The CDR3 here is CASSVEGYGYTF. DNA for the CDR3: TGTGCCAGCAGCGTTGAGGGATACGGCTACACCTTC.